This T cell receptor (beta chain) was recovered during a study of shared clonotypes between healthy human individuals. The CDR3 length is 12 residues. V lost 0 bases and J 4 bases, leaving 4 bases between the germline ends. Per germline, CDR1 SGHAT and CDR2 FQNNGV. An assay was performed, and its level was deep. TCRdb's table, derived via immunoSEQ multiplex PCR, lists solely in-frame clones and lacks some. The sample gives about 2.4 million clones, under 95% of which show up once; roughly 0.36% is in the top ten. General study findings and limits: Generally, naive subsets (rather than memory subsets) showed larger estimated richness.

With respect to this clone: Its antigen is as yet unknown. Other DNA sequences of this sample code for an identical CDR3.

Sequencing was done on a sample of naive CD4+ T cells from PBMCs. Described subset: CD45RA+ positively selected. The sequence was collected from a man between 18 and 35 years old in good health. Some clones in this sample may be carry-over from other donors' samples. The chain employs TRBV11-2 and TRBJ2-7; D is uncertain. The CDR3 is CASSLDGYEQYF. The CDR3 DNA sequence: TGTGCCAGCAGCTTAGACGGGTACGAGCAGTACTTC. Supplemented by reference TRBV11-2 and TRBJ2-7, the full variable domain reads EAGVAQSPRYKIIEKRQSVAFWCNPISGHATLYWYQQILGQGPKLLIQFQNNGVVDDSQLPKDRFSAERLKGVDSTLKIQPAKLEDSAVYLCASSLDGYEQYFGPGTRLTVT.